Many counts were recorded for the clone carrying this T cell receptor (beta chain). What it recognizes is unknown. To make TCR beta libraries, researchers used iRepertoire HTBI primers and Arm-PCR of CDR3 regions. TCRdb re-called the multiplex PCR reads through MiXCR, storing one row per CDR3 protein. Of fewer than 400,000 distinct CDR3 sequences listed, roughly 18% are singletons. The time point denotes: newly diagnosed GD, antithyroid drugs for less than 3 months. Scientists built the TCR library using RNA that was extracted from PBMCs. All patients originated from an endocrinology department located in Xi'an, China. These data are taken from a study of regulatory T cells in long-lasting Graves disease. Study outcomes and limitations: TRBV28, TRBJ1-2 and TRBJ2-5 were segments that persistent disease favored. Those with persistent Graves' had less TCR diversity than newly diagnosed patients.

Germline V CDR1 and CDR2: SEHNR, FQNEAQ (reference sequence). This CDR3 is built from 17 residues. V lost 1 base and J lost 6, with 21 bases in between. The sequencing used peripheral blood mononuclear cells (PBMCs), collected at new diagnosis, from a patient treated with antithyroid drugs. The sequence was obtained from a female donor with Graves disease. This sequence joins TRBV7-9 and TRBJ1-2; D possibly corresponds to TRBD1 (6 bases). CDR3 sequence: CASSLVGNTGYMNGYTF. Written as DNA, the CDR3 is TGTGCCAGCAGCTTAGTCGGTAACACAGGGTATATGAATGGCTACACCTTC.